This TCR beta chain was identified in a study of shared clonotypes between healthy human individuals. Trimming removed 5 bases at V and 6 bases at J, with 13 bases between. This CDR3 region has 13 residues. Per the germline V gene, CDR1 is MNHEY and CDR2 is SVGAGI. Study-wide findings and caveats: What limited the represented genetic and exposure-history diversity was the small number of donors.

Worth noting for this clone: What it binds is not known.

Measured with immunoSEQ multiplex PCR; TCRdb has only the in-frame clones, and not every one. Altogether about 2 million clones are present, 95% being singletons, with the ten largest covering roughly 0.13%. The receptor's source is a man between 18 and 29 years old in good health. Sequences were obtained from naive CD4+ T cells sorted from blood. Regarding subset: CD45RA+ positively selected. This chain uses TRBV6-5 with TRBJ2-5; no reliable D call. CDR3 protein: CASSPSNVQTQYF. The CDR3 DNA is TGTGCCAGCAGTCCCTCCAATGTTCAGACCCAGTACTTC.